Presented here are 28 T cell receptor beta chains from one specimen sequenced in a study of Ad26.COV2.S vaccination and SARS-CoV-2 variants. TCRdb's table, derived via immunoSEQ multiplex PCR, lists solely in-frame clones and lacks some. The data show 350,000 to 500,000 clones, with over 75% seen just once and 9.5% to 15% held by the top ten. The treatment here: roughly 20 received Ad26.COV2.S at low or high dose, single or two shots; about 5 received placebo; per-sample allocation not given. Sampling was performed 63 days after the first vaccine or placebo injection. The starting material was peripheral blood, obtained in a trial of Ad26.COV2.S vaccine versus placebo. The receptors come from a person between 18 and 60 years old who received the Ad26.COV2.S COVID-19 vaccine or a placebo.

This clone was counted only a few times. This rearrangement joins TRBV27 to TRBJ2-6; 10 bases fit TRBD1. The CDR3 loop spans 19 amino acids. V shed 1 base, J shed 1 base, and the junction held 7 bases outside the gene matches. The V gene's germline CDR1 is MNHEY and CDR2 SMNVEV (reference sequence). The CDR3 region has the DNA TGTGCCAGCAGTTTATATCGGGACAGGGGAGGATCTGGGGCCAACGTCCTGACTTTC. This translates into CASSLYRDRGGSGANVLTF.

This chain uses TRBV9 with TRBJ1-2; D uncertain. The germline V gene encodes CDR1 SGDLS and CDR2 YYNGEE. This CDR3 has 11 residues. Trimming pared 3 bases from V and 1 base from J, leaving 1 base between. Written as DNA, the CDR3 is TGTGCCAGCAGCGATAACTATGGCTACACCTTC. It codes for CASSDNYGYTF.

The V gene is TRBV7-9, the J gene TRBJ2-5, with unresolved D. Germline CDR1 reads SEHNR; CDR2 reads FQNEAQ (reference sequence). This CDR3 region has 12 residues. V was cut by 5 bases and J by 9 bases, with 13 bases left in between. CDR3 sequence reads: CASSGIDLAQYF. The CDR3 DNA follows: TGTGCCAGCAGCGGGATAGACTTGGCCCAGTACTTC.

The chain recombines TRBV4-3 with TRBJ2-1; D not resolved. The CDR3 covers 15 residues. V was shortened by 0 bases and J by 2 bases, with 8 bases between the two germline ends. Germline CDR1 is LGHNA and CDR2 is YSLEER. CDR3 in DNA: TGCGCCAGCAGCCAAGACCGCATCACCTACAATGAGCAGTTCTTC. It is translated as CASSQDRITYNEQFF.

The rearrangement links TRBV5-4 to TRBJ1-2, with 7 bases that match TRBD1. Germline CDR1 SGHNT, CDR2 YYREEE (reference sequence). The CDR3 loop spans 15 amino acids. V was clipped by 1 base and J by 7 bases; unmatched bases: 10. The CDR3 here is CASSLSRDRVGGYTF. As DNA, the CDR3 is TGTGCCAGCAGCTTGAGCCGTGACAGGGTGGGTGGCTACACCTTC. The full variable domain, with the rest looked up from reference TRBV5-4 and TRBJ1-2, is ETGVTQSPTHLIKTRGQQVTLRCSSQSGHNTVSWYQQALGQGPQFIFQYYREEENGRGNFPPRFSGLQFPNYSSELNVNALELDDSALYLCASSLSRDRVGGYTFGSGTRLTVV.

The rearrangement uses TRBV12-3 or TRBV12-4 and TRBJ1-1; the match to TRBD1 covers 7 bases. The length of the CDR3 is 13 residues. J lost 10 bases, V lost 3 bases, and 8 bases had no gene match. CDR3 sequence (DNA): TGTGCCAGCAGTTTTACAGGGGTCCTTGCAGCTTTCTTT. Translating it yields CASSFTGVLAAFF.

The gene calls are TRBV3-1 (or the pseudogene TRBV3-2) and TRBJ1-5, with 10 bases that match TRBD1. J gave up 7 bases and V 4 bases, and 10 bases lay outside the gene matches. CDR1 and CDR2 (germline): LGHDT, YNNKEL (reference sequence). The CDR3 is 16 amino acids. CDR3 amino acids: CASSLSGTGVRQPQHF. CDR3 nucleotides: TGTGCCAGCAGCCTAAGCGGGACAGGGGTTCGACAGCCCCAGCATTTT.

This clone came up once. The genes are TRBV5-8 and TRBJ2-5; weak D call: TRBD1 (6 bases). Germline CDR1 and CDR2: SGHTS and YDEGEE. V gave up 2 bases and J gave up 5 bases, with 16 bases separating them. The CDR3 totals 15 residues. CDR3 region: CASSFGRSGVETQYF. Written as DNA, the CDR3 is TGTGCCAGCAGCTTTGGGCGGTCAGGGGTTGAGACCCAGTACTTC. Variable domain in full (rest from reference TRBV5-8 and TRBJ2-5): EAGVTQSPTHLIKTRGQQATLRCSPISGHTSVYWYQQALGLGLQFLLWYDEGEERNRGNFPPRFSGRQFPNYSSELNVNALELEDSALYLCASSFGRSGVETQYFGPGTRLLVL.

The chain uses TRBV11-1 and TRBJ2-7; 8 nucleotides match TRBD2. CDR3 size: 14 residues. J lost 3 bases, V lost 2 bases, and 3 bases had no gene match. Germline V lookup: CDR1 SGHAT, CDR2 FQDESV (reference sequence). CDR3: CASSLRTSFYEQYF. CDR3 nucleotide sequence: TGTGCCAGCAGCTTACGGACTAGCTTCTACGAGCAGTACTTC.

This chain connects TRBV29-1 to TRBJ2-7; 8 positions match TRBD2. Losses at the gene ends were 6 bases for V and 0 bases for J; bases not matched to a gene: 4. The germline gives CDR1 SQVTM, CDR2 ANQGSEA. The CDR3 sequence is 13 residues long. Here the CDR3 reads CSVQRERSYEQYF. The CDR3 DNA is TGCAGCGTGCAGCGGGAGCGCTCCTACGAGCAGTACTTC.

V usage is TRBV7-2 and J usage is TRBJ1-6; tentative D call: TRBD1 (6 bases). The CDR3 length is 15 residues. The V gene lost 7 bases and the J gene lost 7 bases, with 17 bases spanning the gap. Germline-derived CDR1 and CDR2 are SGHTA and FQGNSA. CDR3 nucleotides: TGTGCCAGCACCTTCTCTGACAGGAACAATTCACCCCTCCACTTT. Amino acids: CASTFSDRNNSPLHF.

The chain has TRBV18 and TRBJ1-1; D call uncertain. This CDR3 is 13 amino acids long. Trimming removed 0 bases from V and 3 bases from J, with 5 bases in between. Germline-derived CDR1 and CDR2 are KGHSH and LQKENI. The CDR3 nucleotides are TGTGCCAGCTCACCACCGATGGACACTGAAGCTTTCTTT. It encodes CASSPPMDTEAFF.

The V gene is TRBV27, the J gene TRBJ2-5; the D gene is possibly TRBD2 (6 bases). The CDR3 spans 15 residues. Germline CDR1 MNHEY, CDR2 SMNVEV (reference sequence). V was cut by 5 bases and J by 2 bases, with 15 bases left in between. CDR3 coding DNA: TGTGCCAGCAGTCCCTACCGACTAGATCAAGAGACCCAGTACTTC. Translation gives CASSPYRLDQETQYF.

V gene TRBV30 combines with J gene TRBJ2-7; D is unclear. CDR3 length equals 14 residues. V lost 1 base, J lost 0 bases, and 10 bases lay in between. In germline, CDR1 is GTSNPN, CDR2 SVGIG (reference sequence). CDR3 sequence: CAWSGTVSSYEQYF. As DNA, the CDR3 is TGTGCCTGGAGTGGAACAGTGAGCTCCTACGAGCAGTACTTC.

The chain carries TRBV4-1 and TRBJ2-7; 11 bases match TRBD2. The CDR3 totals 16 residues. Germline assignment: CDR1 MGHRA and CDR2 YSYEKL. After removal of 3 bases from V and 1 base from J, the junction contained 5 bases not matched to a gene. The CDR3 nucleotides are TGCGCCAGCAGCCAGGCTTGGACTAGCGGGTCCTACGAGCAGTACTTC. This gives the protein CASSQAWTSGSYEQYF.

This chain joins TRBV10-2 and TRBJ2-1; D could derive from TRBD1 or TRBD2 (6 bases each). The CDR3 contains 14 residues. Germline CDR1 reads WSHSY; CDR2 reads SAAADI. V gave up 8 bases and J gave up 6 bases, with 17 bases separating them. The CDR3 reads CASDNQRGANEQFF. In DNA, the CDR3 is TGCGCCAGCGACAATCAGAGGGGGGCCAATGAGCAGTTCTTC.

The chain joins TRBV19 to TRBJ1-2; the D is unclear. The CDR3 extends over 11 amino acids. CDR1 and CDR2 (germline): LNHDA, SQIVND (reference sequence). V lost 1 base and J lost 10, with 7 bases in between. CDR3 residues: CASSIGVIYTF. CDR3 bases: TGTGCCAGTAGTATAGGGGTCATCTACACCTTC.

The chain combines TRBV10-3 with TRBJ1-1; D is undetermined. Trimming shortened V by 10 bases and J by 4 bases, and 13 bases separated the two germline ends. CDR3 length: 12 residues. Germline V gene data show CDR1 as ENHRY and CDR2 as SYGVKD. CDR3 loop: CATLGGPTEAFF. The CDR3 DNA is TGTGCCACCCTGGGAGGGCCCACTGAAGCTTTCTTT.

This chain connects TRBV4-2 to TRBJ1-3, with D hard to call. CDR1 LGHNA and CDR2 YNFKEQ come from the germline V gene. V lost 1 base, J lost 3 bases, and 4 bases lay in between. The CDR3 runs 13 residues. The CDR3 loop reads CASSQGNGNTIYF. The CDR3 DNA sequence: TGTGCCAGCAGCCAAGGCAATGGAAACACCATATATTTT.

The genes are TRBV7-2 and TRBJ1-2, with D perhaps TRBD1 (6 bases). Deletions cut 1 base from V and 4 bases from J, with 16 bases between. The germline CDR1 and CDR2 sequences are SGHTA and FQGNSA. The CDR3 contains 16 residues. The CDR3 bases are TGTGCCAGCAGCTTAGTTTCAGGGGAAAATGTCTATGGCTACACCTTC. The encoded protein is CASSLVSGENVYGYTF. Using reference TRBV7-2 and TRBJ1-2 for the parts outside the CDR3, the full variable domain is GAGVSQSPSNKVTEKGKDVELRCDPISGHTALYWYRQSLGQGLEFLIYFQGNSAPDKSGLPSDRFSAERTGGSVSTLTIQRTQQEDSAVYLCASSLVSGENVYGYTFGSGTRLTVV.

This chain connects TRBV5-1 to TRBJ2-7; the D is unclear. Germline CDR1 and CDR2: SGHRS and YFSETQ. V lost 1 base and J lost 0, with 11 bases in between. The CDR3 length is 15 residues. CDR3 nucleotide sequence: TGCGCCAGCAGCTTGAGCTTCCCCAGCTCCTACGAGCAGTACTTC. Translated: CASSLSFPSSYEQYF.

The sample holds a few counts of this clone. The gene calls are TRBV9 and TRBJ2-1, with unresolved D. V was shortened by 0 bases and J by 6 bases, with 7 bases between the two germline ends. CDR3 size: 13 residues. Germline lookup yields CDR1 SGDLS and CDR2 YYNGEE. CDR3 DNA: TGTGCCAGCAGCGTAGACATTCTCAATGAGCAGTTCTTC. It is translated as CASSVDILNEQFF.

This clone was seen only once. Other DNA sequences in this sample translate to the same CDR3. The chain has TRBV20-1 and TRBJ2-7; 7 bases line up with TRBD2. This CDR3 comprises 12 residues. Trimming cost V 3 bases and J 1 base; bases outside gene matches: 0. In germline, CDR1 is DFQATT, CDR2 SNEGSKA (reference sequence). The CDR3 spells CSASSGSYEQYF. The CDR3 bases are TGCAGTGCTAGTAGCGGGTCCTACGAGCAGTACTTC.

The V gene is TRBV7-9, the J gene TRBJ1-3, with D unresolved. CDR1 and CDR2 from the germline V gene are SEHNR and FQNEAQ (reference sequence). CDR3 length: 12 residues. The V end was cut by 5 bases, the J end by 4 bases, with 6 bases between. The CDR3 protein is CASSPRGNTIYF. Written as DNA, the CDR3 is TGTGCCAGCAGCCCCCGGGGAAACACCATATATTTT.

A single count supports this clone. The genes are TRBV6-1 and TRBJ1-1, with 9 bases lining up with TRBD1. The CDR3 has 16 amino acids. The germline V gene has CDR1 MNHNS and CDR2 SASEGT. The V gene end was trimmed by 3 bases and the J gene end by 0 bases; junction bases not matched to a gene: 5. This CDR3 reads CASSEHYRGLNTEAFF. CDR3 DNA sequence: TGTGCCAGCAGTGAGCACTACAGGGGGCTGAACACTGAAGCTTTCTTT.

The chain joins TRBV19 to TRBJ2-3; 10 bases are a match to TRBD2. This CDR3 spans 13 amino acids. V dropped 7 bases and J dropped 4; count of bases not matched to a gene: 2. The germline V gene has CDR1 LNHDA and CDR2 SQIVND (reference sequence). In DNA form, the CDR3 reads TGTGCCAGTATAGCGGGAGGTTCAGATACGCAGTATTTT. Its translation: CASIAGGSDTQYF.

This clone has only a few counts. The chain joins TRBV7-9 to TRBJ1-1; tentative D call: TRBD1 (5 bases). Deletions cut 1 base from V and 10 bases from J, with 13 bases between. There are 13 residues in the CDR3. Germline CDR1 and CDR2: SEHNR and FQNEAQ (reference sequence). The CDR3 nucleotides are TGTGCCAGCAGCTTAGGGGGCCTCTGGGGAGCTTTCTTT. Its translation: CASSLGGLWGAFF.

The chain combines TRBV5-6 with TRBJ2-7; TRBD2 aligns across 7 bases. From germline, CDR1 is SGHDT and CDR2 YYEEEE. Losses at the gene ends were 2 bases for V and 2 bases for J; bases not matched to a gene: 4. This CDR3 is built from 14 residues. The CDR3 DNA follows: TGTGCCAGCAGCTTCGGGGGGTTACCCTACGAGCAGTACTTC. Protein: CASSFGGLPYEQYF.